The entry below gives a single TCR beta chain sequence along with its context. Its binding antigen is unknown. At one end, the junction sequence differs from germline, possibly due to a read error. The record originates from a study of T cells after yellow fever vaccination (dated by TCRdb to 2018 to 2020). A note on the overall study: The SMART-Seq v4 Ultra Low Input RNA kit was used to prepare libraries from fractions with low cell numbers. Bulk TCR alpha and beta repertoires were sequenced longitudinally to track T-cell clones before and after primary and booster YFV17D yellow fever vaccination. Two healthy male donors, one aged 18 to 29 and one aged 30 to 40 years, made up the cohort. Blood was drawn at multiple timepoints before and after primary and secondary immunization, with bulk PBMC replicates and cell subsets isolated.

The intended sense of this specimen's treatment or condition label: live attenuated yellow fever vaccine strain. At every blood-draw timepoint, two biological replicates of bulk PBMCs were collected. PBMCs were isolated from peripheral blood using a standard Ficoll-Paque protocol. RNA was extracted with TriZol from bulk PBMCs, CD4 and CD8 fractions, and dextramer-positive and dextramer-negative fractions. TCR cDNA was made using 5'RACE template switching, a step that added a universal primer site and unique molecular identifiers. cDNA synthesis was primed from both the TCR alpha and TCR beta constant segments. Library amplification used two PCR steps, and the second PCR step added sample barcodes and sequencing adapters. Sequencing of libraries was done on Illumina HiSeq 2500 (2x100 bp) or NovaSeq (2x150 bp). The study's own analysis went as follows. MIGEC handled demultiplexing of reads and collapsing into UMI consensus sequences, while MiXCR performed V(D)J alignment. Clonotypes responding to the vaccine were identified with edgeR on replicate PBMC samples, with the criteria of FDR below 0.01 and a log2 fold change above 5 up to day 15. Bulk clonotypes were assigned CD4 or CD8 identity according to which sequenced CD4 or CD8 repertoire held them at higher abundance. TCRdb reran the public reads through fastp at Q25 and MiXCR, keeping productive beta chains. Rows merge per CDR3 protein into single entries with the most common DNA and genes. The V and J calls follow TCRdb's processing rather than the paper's. The sample table lists about 630,000 distinct CDR3 sequences, about 12% of them with a count of one. The top ten constitute 15% of the sample.

Via the germline V gene (reference sequence), CDR1 is LGHDT and CDR2 YNNKEL. CDR3 length: 17 amino acids, cysteine to phenylalanine. Only the CDR3 DNA stays, 51 bases, in frame from base 1. What the authors observed across the whole study: A small fraction of clonotypes showed up in both the CD4 and CD8 compartments, probably as a result of convergent recombination. Compared with the primary T-cell response, the secondary T-cell response was faster but weaker, reaching its peak on day 5 rather than on day 15. Because the study included only a couple of donors, the extent to which the findings can be generalized is limited. Because abundant contaminating clonotypes from the bulk population could be contained in FACS-sorted repertoires, computational filtering was required. After the booster, most clones that had expanded after primary vaccination were detected again (around 97% of CD4 and 88% of CD8), suggesting broad maintenance of memory.

The sequencing used PBMCs, collected on the day of the yellow fever booster vaccination. The TCR originated in a man aged 25 to 40 who received the YFV17D yellow fever vaccine. The V gene is TRBV3-1 and the J gene is TRBJ2-2; TRBD2 matches 7 bases in the middle. The CDR3 protein is CPSSQGAALAATGELFF. The DNA reads TGTCCCAGCAGCCAAGGCGCGGCCCTAGCGGCCACCGGGGAGCTGTTTTTT. Joined to the reference TRBV3-1 and TRBJ2-2 proteins, this CDR3 gives the full variable domain: DTAVSQTPKYLVTQMGNDKSIKCEQNLGHDTMYWYKQDSKKFLKIMFSYNNKELIINETVPNRFSPKSPDKAHLNLHINSLELGDSAVYFCPSSQGAALAATGELFFGEGSRLTVL.